These 25 T cell receptor beta chains originate from one sample sequenced in a study of tumor and adjacent non-tumor tissue in lung cancer. A modified ARM-PCR protocol with three rounds of nested PCR amplified TCRbeta. TCRdb re-called the multiplex PCR reads through MiXCR, storing one row per CDR3 protein. The sample consists of some 99,000 distinct CDR3 sequences, roughly 80% of them appearing once. No cell sorting was done before RNA was extracted from the tissue. Sequenced material: lung tumor tissue. The receptors were gathered from a woman aged 60 to 75 with non-small cell lung cancer.

About this clonotype: Relative to the germline gene, one junction end is altered; a read error may explain this. The gene calls are TRBV10-2 and TRBJ2-2, with TRBD2 as a possible D gene (5 bases). CDR1 is WSHSY and CDR2 is SAAADI in the germline V gene. The CDR3 consists of 13 residues. The DNA of the CDR3 is TGCGCAACTCGAGACAAAGGAACCGGGGAGCTGTTATTT. This translates into CATRDKGTGELLF.

The chain uses TRBV11-3 and TRBJ2-2; D might be TRBD1 (5 bases). Germline CDR1 and CDR2: SGHNT and YENEEA. The V end lost 9 bases, the J end lost 4 bases, and 18 bases lay between the germline ends. This CDR3 has 15 amino acids. CDR3 coding DNA: TGTGCCAGGAGCCCTGCGACAGTGGTCACCGGGGAGCTGTTTTTT. Amino acids: CARSPATVVTGELFF.

This clonotype was seen only a few times. A much larger clonotype is one base distant, so this may be a read error. DNA of the CDR3: TGCAATGCTACCAATAGCGCCAACCTAAACAATGAGCAGTTCTTC. Its translation: CNATNSANLNNEQFF. V gene TRBV20-1 combines with J gene TRBJ2-1, with a weak D call TRBD2 (5 bases). This CDR3 is built from 15 residues. Looked up from germline, CDR1 is DFQATT and CDR2 is SNEGSKA (reference sequence).

The rearrangement uses TRBV20-1 and TRBJ1-1; 7 positions match TRBD1. The CDR3 has 12 residues. Looked up from germline, CDR1 is DFQATT and CDR2 is SNEGSKA (reference sequence). The CDR3 region is CNVGGFLTEAFF. The CDR3 nucleotides are TGCAATGTAGGGGGCTTTCTCACTGAAGCTTTCTTT.

The chain employs TRBV11-2 and TRBJ1-1; D remains unclear. This CDR3 is 13 amino acids long. Germline-derived CDR1 and CDR2 are SGHAT and FQNNGV. The V gene lost 5 bases and the J gene lost 7 bases, with 14 bases spanning the gap. CDR3 protein: CASSLGLVNEAFF. In nucleotides, the CDR3 is TGTGCCAGCAGCCTGGGTCTCGTAAATGAAGCTTTCTTT.

Comment on this clonotype: One junction end does not reproduce the germline sequence, and a read error may be involved. The V gene is TRBV5-8, the J gene TRBJ2-7; 10 bases are shared with TRBD2. This CDR3 spans 15 amino acids. Germline V gene data show CDR1 as SGHTS and CDR2 as YDEGEE. The CDR3 spells CASRPRLAGERERYF. The CDR3 region has the DNA TGTGCCAGCAGGCCCCGGCTAGCGGGAGAGCGGGAGCGGTACTTC.

Worth noting for this clonotype: The junction and the germline gene differ at one end; a read error may be behind it. This chain connects TRBV11-3 to TRBJ2-3, with D tentatively TRBD2 (6 bases). CDR1 is SGHNT and CDR2 is YENEEA in the germline V gene. The CDR3 is made up of 15 amino acids. CDR3 sequence: CGSSPALQGGHTQYF. The CDR3, as DNA: TGTGGCAGCAGCCCCGCCTTGCAGGGAGGTCATACGCAGTATTTT.

This clonotype was seen once. A much larger clone differs from this one at a single base, so this may be a read error. V is TRBV6-6 and J is TRBJ1-5; D remains ambiguous. The CDR3 totals 14 residues. Germline assignment: CDR1 MNHNY and CDR2 SVGAGI (reference sequence). V lost 4 bases and J 3 bases, leaving 10 bases between the germline ends. In DNA, the CDR3 is TGTGCCAGCAGTTCCCCCGACAACAATCAGCCCCAGCATTTT. This encodes CASSSPDNNQPQHF.

Notes on this clonotype: The conserved phenylalanine or tryptophan is not found at the CDR3 terminus, so this likely reflects a read error. The chain recombines TRBV11-3 with TRBJ2-7, with D perhaps matching TRBD1 (6 bases). The CDR3 loop spans 15 amino acids. Germline values: CDR1 SGHNT, CDR2 YENEEA. The CDR3 spells CANSLRAGVSCEQYI. The CDR3 nucleotides are TGTGCCAACAGCTTACGGGCAGGGGTCTCCTGCGAGCAGTACATC.

Turning to this clonotype: A much larger clone lies one base from this, so it may be a read error. The final CDR3 position lacks the conserved phenylalanine or tryptophan, pointing to a likely read error. The V and J genes are TRBV20-1 and TRBJ1-5; D ambiguous. The V and J ends lost 3 bases and 3 bases respectively, with 9 bases between them. The CDR3 consists of 13 residues. Germline-derived CDR1 and CDR2 are DFQATT and SNEGSKA (reference sequence). This chain's CDR3 is CSARDGHNQPQHS. The CDR3 bases are TGCAGTGCTAGGGACGGTCACAATCAGCCCCAGCATTCT.

Many counts were recorded for this clonotype. The chain joins TRBV6-5 to TRBJ2-7; D unresolved. Germline CDR1 MNHEY, CDR2 SVGAGI. The CDR3 loop spans 16 amino acids. The ends were cut back, 7 bases at V and 5 bases at J, with 24 bases in the middle. The CDR3 loop reads CASTQVGYPAGHEQYF. The DNA of the CDR3 is TGTGCCAGCACTCAGGTGGGATATCCCGCAGGCCACGAGCAGTACTTC.

This sequence joins TRBV10-3 and TRBJ2-3; TRBD1 is a possible D gene (5 bases). The end of the DNA is better explained by TRBJ1-1, so the J call may be wrong. Germline CDR1 is ENHRY and CDR2 is SYGVKD. The CDR3 spans 13 residues. CDR3: CASPWSEGTEAFF. The CDR3 coding sequence is TGTGCCTCCCCCTGGTCCGAGGGGACTGAAGCTTTCTTT.

Only one count was recorded for this clonotype. A much more abundant neighbour one base away suggests this may be a read error. The V and J genes are TRBV6-1 and TRBJ2-5; D call uncertain. The CDR3 contains 15 residues. CDR1 is MNHNS, CDR2 SASEGT, per germline. Deletions cut 6 bases from V and 2 bases from J, with 16 bases between. CDR3: CASRDSRRKQETQYF. The CDR3 DNA sequence: TGTGCCAGCAGGGATAGTCGGCGGAAGCAAGAGACCCAGTACTTC.

This rearrangement joins TRBV12-3 or TRBV12-4 to TRBJ2-5; 14 bases are a match to TRBD2. The tail of the sequence fits TRBJ2-1 better, so the J call may be wrong. This CDR3 is 18 amino acids long. CDR3 bases: TGTGCCAGCAGACCCGGACTAGCGGGGGGACTAGCACAAGAGACCCAGTTCTTC. It yields the protein CASRPGLAGGLAQETQFF.

A note on this clonotype: Given a much more abundant clone one base away, this may be a read error. This rearrangement joins TRBV6-2 or TRBV6-3 to TRBJ1-1; D may be TRBD1 (5 bases). CDR1 is MNHEY and CDR2 is SVGEGT in the germline V gene. This CDR3 spans 13 amino acids. CDR3 coding DNA: TGTGCCAGCAATTACGTGGGGGACACTGAAGCTTTCTTT. Translation gives CASNYVGDTEAFF.

The V and J genes are TRBV4-3 and TRBJ2-3; no definite D call. With the DNA end fitting TRBJ1-5 better, the J assignment may be wrong. The CDR3 length is 16 residues. The germline V gene encodes CDR1 LGHNA and CDR2 YSLEER. CDR3 protein: CASSPVAGGITDMQHF. In DNA, the CDR3 is TGCGCCAGCAGCCCTGTAGCGGGAGGGATCACAGATATGCAGCATTTT.

The table lists this clonotype with many counts. The chain links TRBV6-6 to TRBJ1-6, with D perhaps matching TRBD1 (5 bases). Germline assignment: CDR1 MNHNY and CDR2 SVGAGI (reference sequence). The CDR3 sequence is 15 residues long. With 5 bases removed from V and 6 bases from J, the gap between germline ends came to 14 bases. CDR3: CASSLGGVLNSPLHF. The DNA for the CDR3 is TGTGCCAGCAGTCTGGGGGGGGTTCTTAATTCACCCCTCCACTTT.

As for this clonotype: The germline gene is not matched at one end of the junction; a read error may be the cause. The chain couples TRBV11-2 to TRBJ1-1; no clear D. The CDR3 length is 15 residues. In germline, CDR1 is SGHAT, CDR2 FQNNGV. Written as DNA, the CDR3 is TGTGCCAGCAACTTAGATCCGTCAACGCACACTGAAGCTTTCTTT. Its translation is CASNLDPSTHTEAFF. The full variable domain, completed using reference TRBV11-2 and TRBJ1-1, is EAGVAQSPRYKIIEKRQSVAFWCNPISGHATLYWYQQILGQGPKLLIQFQNNGVVDDSQLPKDRFSAERLKGVDSTLKIQPAKLEDSAVYLCASNLDPSTHTEAFFGQGTRLTVV.

This clonotype appeared a single time. In this CDR3 the conserved last residue, phenylalanine or tryptophan, is missing, so a read error is likely. This chain joins TRBV6-2 or TRBV6-3 and TRBJ2-2; no definite D call. CDR3 size: 17 residues. Germline V lookup: CDR1 MNHEY, CDR2 SVGEGT. The CDR3 region is CASSYTQQRANTGELFY. The CDR3 region has the DNA TGTGCCAGTAGTTACACCCAACAAAGGGCCAACACGGGGGAGCTGTTTTAT.

A remark on this clonotype: A much larger clone is a single base away; this may be a read error. The chain employs TRBV12-3 or TRBV12-4 and TRBJ2-2; 9 bases fit TRBD1. The CDR3 has 16 residues. CDR3 nucleotides: TGTGCCAGCAGTTCCAACAGGGGGCGCGTGGACGGGAAGCTGTTTTTT. Its translation: CASSSNRGRVDGKLFF.

As to this clonotype: Here the CDR3 omits its conserved ending phenylalanine or tryptophan, so a read error is the likely source. The chain employs TRBV11-3 and TRBJ2-1; 12 bases map to TRBD2. The CDR3 extends over 17 amino acids. CDR1 SGHNT and CDR2 YENEEA come from the germline V gene. The CDR3 DNA sequence: TGTGCCCGCAGCTTAGAGATGACTAGCGGGAGCAACAATGAGCAGTTCTTA. It translates to CARSLEMTSGSNNEQFL.

Regarding this clonotype: Germline and junction disagree at one end, which may indicate a read error. The chain joins TRBV11-1 to TRBJ2-2, with D perhaps TRBD1 or TRBD2 (5 bases each). The CDR3 is made up of 16 amino acids. The V gene's germline CDR1 is SGHAT and CDR2 FQDESV (reference sequence). In DNA, the CDR3 is TGTGCCATCAGCGCCTGGACAAGGGTGAACACCGGGGAGCTGTTATTT. Its translation is CAISAWTRVNTGELLF.

Details on this clonotype: A junction boundary mismatches the germline segment, possibly from a read error. The J gene is TRBJ2-3, the V gene TRBV6-5, with D perhaps TRBD2 (5 bases). The CDR3 runs to 14 residues. Germline CDR1 reads MNHEY; CDR2 reads SVGAGI. CDR3 sequence reads: CASIYSPSTYTQYF. The CDR3 nucleotides read TGTGCCAGCATTTACTCTCCTAGCACCTATACGCAATATTTT.

This clonotype was counted a few times. A read error may be the cause here, since a much bigger clone is one base away. The chain links TRBV29-1 to TRBJ2-2; 7 bases align to TRBD2. From germline, CDR1 is SQVTM and CDR2 ANQGSEA. The CDR3 consists of 13 residues. The CDR3 nucleotides read TGCAGCGTCCAAGCGGGGTACACCGGGGAGATGTTTTTT. Translating it yields CSVQAGYTGEMFF.

This clonotype was observed a single time. The junction does not match germline at one end; this may be a read error. The gene calls are TRBV4-1 and TRBJ1-1; no clear D gene. The CDR3 loop spans 16 amino acids. In germline, CDR1 is MGHRA, CDR2 YSYEKL. The CDR3 region is CTSSHPSGRAVTEAFF. Written as DNA, the CDR3 is TGCACCAGCAGCCACCCGTCGGGAAGGGCCGTAACTGAAGCTTTCTTT.